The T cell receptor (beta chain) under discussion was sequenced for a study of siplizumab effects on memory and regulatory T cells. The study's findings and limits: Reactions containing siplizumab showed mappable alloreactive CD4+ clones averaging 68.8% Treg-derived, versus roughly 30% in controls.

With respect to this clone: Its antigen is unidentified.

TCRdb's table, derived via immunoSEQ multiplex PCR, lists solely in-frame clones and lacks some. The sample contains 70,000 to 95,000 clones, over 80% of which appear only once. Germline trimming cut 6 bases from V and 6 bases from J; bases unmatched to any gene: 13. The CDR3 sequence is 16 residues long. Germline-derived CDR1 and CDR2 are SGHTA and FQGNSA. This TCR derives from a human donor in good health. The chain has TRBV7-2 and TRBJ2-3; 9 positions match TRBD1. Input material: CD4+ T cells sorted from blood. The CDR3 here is CASSIRSGTGKDTQYF. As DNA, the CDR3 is TGTGCCAGCAGTATTAGGTCCGGGACAGGGAAGGATACGCAGTATTTT.